One T cell receptor (beta chain) is described in this entry. These data are taken from a study of cytomegalovirus exposure and HLA in healthy donors. Researchers ran the PCR with 60 Vbeta and 13 Jbeta primers. Generated by immunoSEQ multiplex PCR, the TCRdb table keeps only in-frame clones and is missing some. The sample lists some 190,000 clones, 70% to 80% seen once, with about 1.5% in the top ten. CDR1 and CDR2 from the germline V gene are SGHTS and YDEGEE. This CDR3 is 14 amino acids long. The V end lost 2 bases, the J end lost 4 bases, and 10 bases lay between the germline ends. The sequenced sample consisted of PBMCs. The origin of this receptor is a man aged 18 to 35 in good health and CMV-seronegative. V is TRBV5-8 and J is TRBJ1-5; tentative D call: TRBD1 (5 bases). The CDR3 coding sequence is TGTGCCAGCAGCTTATCAGGGTTTAATCAGCCCCAGCATTTT. It specifies CASSLSGFNQPQHF.